This TCR beta chain was sequenced during a study of T cell changes during pregnancy in multiple sclerosis (dated 2019 in TCRdb). Notes on the research overall: In women with multiple sclerosis, the researchers looked at how the T cell repertoire shifted as pregnancy progressed.

Note on this clone: Which antigen it targets is not known. Nothing much larger sits one base from this clone, and base qualities are not available.

The junction carries 11 bases between V and J, which are trimmed by 4 bases and 1 base respectively. The CDR3 contains 13 residues, cysteine and phenylalanine counted. The DNA shown is the 39-base CDR3, in frame from base 1. CDR1 and CDR2 are read off the germline V gene as SQVTM and ANQGSEA. Libraries came from the immunoSEQ multiplex PCR assay. The source is immuneACCESS, and TCRdb retained only in-frame sequences with V and J called. Part of the clones is not carried over; for the studies checked, unresolved V genes explain less than half of this, and the remainder is unexplained. Recorded for this sample are about 100,000 clones; about 91% of them occurred a single time. The biggest ten clones account for about 2.9% of the sample.

This sequence originates from a female donor with multiple sclerosis, enrolled in a pregnancy study. The sequencing used peripheral blood, collected in the second trimester of pregnancy. The chain is encoded by TRBV29-1 joined to TRBJ2-7; 5 matching bases give a weak D call of TRBD1. The CDR3 region reads CSVVGRASYEQYF. The nucleotide sequence is given as TGCAGCGTTGTTGGCAGGGCTTCCTACGAGCAGTACTTC.